This T cell receptor beta chain emerged from a study of T cell responses to AZD1222 COVID-19 vaccine. Repertoires were generated with immunoSEQ multiplex PCR, while TCRdb's copy carries only in-frame clones and drops some. The table shows under 150,000 clones, with approximately 88% occurring only once. Study conclusions and caveats: Within unmutated variant regions lay the reported targets of nearly half of spike-specific TCRs. Across spike, vaccine-associated CD4 TCRs were found, dominant at 160-218 and 743-854. Repertoire sampling happened only post peak T cell response. Seropositive AZD1222 recipients at baseline numbered only five or six.

A word on this clone: The antigen is unknown.

CDR3 length equals 16 residues. In germline, CDR1 is SGHDN, CDR2 FVKESK. V lost 0 bases and J lost 5; bases outside the gene matches: 6. Material: peripheral blood, obtained on day 0 of AZD1222 vaccination. This sequence joins TRBV14 and TRBJ2-7; 11 bases fit TRBD1. This receptor was obtained from an adult in good health. The CDR3 loop reads CASSQDFGQGANEQYF. CDR3 nucleotide sequence: TGTGCCAGCAGCCAAGATTTCGGACAGGGGGCAAACGAGCAGTACTTC.